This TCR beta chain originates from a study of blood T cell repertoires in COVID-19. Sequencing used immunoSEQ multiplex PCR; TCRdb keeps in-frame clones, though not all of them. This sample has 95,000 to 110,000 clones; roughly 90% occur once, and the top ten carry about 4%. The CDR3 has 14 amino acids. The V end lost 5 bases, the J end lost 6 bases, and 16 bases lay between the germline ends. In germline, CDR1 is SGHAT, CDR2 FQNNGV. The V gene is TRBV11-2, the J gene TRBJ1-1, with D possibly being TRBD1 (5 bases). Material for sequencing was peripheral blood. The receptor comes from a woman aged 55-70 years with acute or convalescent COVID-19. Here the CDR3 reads CASSSILGHSEAFF. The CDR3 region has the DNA TGTGCCAGCAGCAGCATCCTTGGACACTCTGAAGCTTTCTTT.